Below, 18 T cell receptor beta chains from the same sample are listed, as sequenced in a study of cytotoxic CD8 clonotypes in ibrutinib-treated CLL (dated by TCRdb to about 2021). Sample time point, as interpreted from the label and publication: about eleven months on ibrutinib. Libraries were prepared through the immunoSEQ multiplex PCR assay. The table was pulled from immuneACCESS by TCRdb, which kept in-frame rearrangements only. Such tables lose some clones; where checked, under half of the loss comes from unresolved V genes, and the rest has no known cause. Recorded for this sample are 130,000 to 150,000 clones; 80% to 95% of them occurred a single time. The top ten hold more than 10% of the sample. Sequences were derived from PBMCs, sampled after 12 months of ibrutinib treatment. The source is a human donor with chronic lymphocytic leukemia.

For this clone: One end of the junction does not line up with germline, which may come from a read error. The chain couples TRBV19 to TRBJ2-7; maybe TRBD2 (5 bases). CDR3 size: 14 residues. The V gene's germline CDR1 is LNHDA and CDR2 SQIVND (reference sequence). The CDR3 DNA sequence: TGTGCCAGTAGGGGTTCGGGGAACCCCTACGATCAGTACTTC. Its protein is CASRGSGNPYDQYF.

The CDR3 reads CASSVGQTAFF. The CDR3 DNA follows: TGTGCCAGCAGCGTTGGACAGACCGCTTTCTTT. The rearrangement uses TRBV28 and TRBJ1-1, with D perhaps matching TRBD1 (6 bases). There are 11 residues in the CDR3. The V gene lost 6 bases and the J gene lost 11 bases, with 13 bases spanning the gap. Germline values: CDR1 MDHEN, CDR2 SYDVKM.

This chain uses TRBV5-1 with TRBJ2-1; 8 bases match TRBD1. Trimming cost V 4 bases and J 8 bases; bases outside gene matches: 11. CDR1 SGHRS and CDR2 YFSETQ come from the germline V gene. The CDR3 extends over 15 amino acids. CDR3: CASSLGRQGLDEQFF. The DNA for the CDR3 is TGCGCCAGCAGCCTTGGTCGACAGGGGTTAGATGAGCAGTTCTTC.

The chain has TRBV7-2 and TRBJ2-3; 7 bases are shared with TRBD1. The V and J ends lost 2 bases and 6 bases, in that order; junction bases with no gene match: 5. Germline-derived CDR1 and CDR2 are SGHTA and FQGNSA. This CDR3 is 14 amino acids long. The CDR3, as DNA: TGTGCCAGCAGCTTATTGGCGACAGGGGATACGCAGTATTTT. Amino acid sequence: CASSLLATGDTQYF.

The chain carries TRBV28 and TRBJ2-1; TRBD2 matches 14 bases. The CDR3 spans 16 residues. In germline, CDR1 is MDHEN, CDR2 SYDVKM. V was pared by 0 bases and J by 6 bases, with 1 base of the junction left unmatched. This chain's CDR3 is CASSLWTSGRGNEQFF. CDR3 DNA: TGTGCCAGCAGTTTATGGACTAGCGGGAGGGGCAATGAGCAGTTCTTC. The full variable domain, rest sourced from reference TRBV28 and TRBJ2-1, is DVKVTQSSRYLVKRTGEKVFLECVQDMDHENMFWYRQDPGLGLRLIYFSYDVKMKEKGDIPEGYSVSREKKERFSLILESASTNQTSMYLCASSLWTSGRGNEQFFGPGTRLTVL.

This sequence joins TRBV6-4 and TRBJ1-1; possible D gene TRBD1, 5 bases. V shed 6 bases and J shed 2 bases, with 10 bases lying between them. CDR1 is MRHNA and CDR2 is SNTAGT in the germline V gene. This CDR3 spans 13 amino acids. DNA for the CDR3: TGTGCCAGCAGCCAGACAGCTAACACTGAAGCTTTCTTT. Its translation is CASSQTANTEAFF.

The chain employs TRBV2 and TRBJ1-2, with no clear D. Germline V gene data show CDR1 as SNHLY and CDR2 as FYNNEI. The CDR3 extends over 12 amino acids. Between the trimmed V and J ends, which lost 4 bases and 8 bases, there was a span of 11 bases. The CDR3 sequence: CASSAAARGYTF. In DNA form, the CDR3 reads TGTGCCAGCAGTGCGGCAGCCCGGGGCTACACCTTC.

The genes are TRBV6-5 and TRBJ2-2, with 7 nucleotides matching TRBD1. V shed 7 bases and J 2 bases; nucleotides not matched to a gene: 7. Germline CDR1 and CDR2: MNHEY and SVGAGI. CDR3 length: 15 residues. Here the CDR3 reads CASTTTGSNTGELFF. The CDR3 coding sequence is TGTGCCAGCACCACGACAGGGTCCAACACCGGGGAGCTGTTTTTT.

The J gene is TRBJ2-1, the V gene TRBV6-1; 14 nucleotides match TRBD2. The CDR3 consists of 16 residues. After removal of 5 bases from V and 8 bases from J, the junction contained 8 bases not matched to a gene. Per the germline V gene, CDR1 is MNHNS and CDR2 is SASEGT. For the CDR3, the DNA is TGTGCCAGCAGTCAAGGGGGGACTAGCGGGAGAGATGAGCAGTTCTTC. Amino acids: CASSQGGTSGRDEQFF.

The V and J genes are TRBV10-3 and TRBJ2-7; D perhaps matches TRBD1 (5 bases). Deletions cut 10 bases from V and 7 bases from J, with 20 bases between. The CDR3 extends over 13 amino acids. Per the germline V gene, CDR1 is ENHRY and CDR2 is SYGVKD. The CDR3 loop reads CATQLDTDGEQYF. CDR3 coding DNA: TGTGCCACCCAGCTGGACACCGACGGGGAGCAGTACTTC.

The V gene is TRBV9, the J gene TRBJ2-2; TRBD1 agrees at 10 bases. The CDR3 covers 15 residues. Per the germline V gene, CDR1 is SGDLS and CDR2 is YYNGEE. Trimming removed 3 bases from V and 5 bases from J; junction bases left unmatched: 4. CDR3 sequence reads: CASSGTGGWTGELFF. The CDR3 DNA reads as TGTGCCAGCAGCGGGACAGGGGGTTGGACCGGGGAGCTGTTTTTT.

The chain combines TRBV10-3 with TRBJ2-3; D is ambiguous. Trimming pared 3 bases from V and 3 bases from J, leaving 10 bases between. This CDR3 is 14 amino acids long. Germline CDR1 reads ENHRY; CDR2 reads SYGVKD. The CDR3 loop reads CAISDLELTDTQYF. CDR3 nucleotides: TGTGCCATCAGTGACTTGGAATTGACAGATACGCAGTATTTT.

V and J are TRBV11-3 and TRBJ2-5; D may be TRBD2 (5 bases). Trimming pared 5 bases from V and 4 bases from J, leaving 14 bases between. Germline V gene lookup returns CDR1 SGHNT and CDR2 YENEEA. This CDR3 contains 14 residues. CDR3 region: CASSLRGPLETQYF. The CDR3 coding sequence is TGTGCCAGCAGCCTAAGAGGGCCGCTAGAGACCCAGTACTTC.

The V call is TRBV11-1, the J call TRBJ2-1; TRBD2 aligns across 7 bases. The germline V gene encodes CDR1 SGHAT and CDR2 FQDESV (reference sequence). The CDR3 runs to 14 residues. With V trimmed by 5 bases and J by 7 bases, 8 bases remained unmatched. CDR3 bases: TGTGCCAGCAGCCGCGCGAGCGGGACTAATGAGCAGTTCTTC. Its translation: CASSRASGTNEQFF.

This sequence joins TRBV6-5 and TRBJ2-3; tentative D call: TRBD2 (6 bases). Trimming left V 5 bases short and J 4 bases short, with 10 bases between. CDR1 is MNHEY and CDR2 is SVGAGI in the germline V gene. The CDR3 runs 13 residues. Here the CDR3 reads CASSLAMADTQYF. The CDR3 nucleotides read TGTGCCAGCAGTCTAGCGATGGCAGATACGCAGTATTTT.

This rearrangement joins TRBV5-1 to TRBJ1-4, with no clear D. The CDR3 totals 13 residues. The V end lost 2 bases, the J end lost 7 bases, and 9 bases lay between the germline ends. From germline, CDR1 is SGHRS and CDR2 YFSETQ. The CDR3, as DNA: TGCGCCAGCAGCTTAACGGGCGGTGAAAAACTGTTTTTT. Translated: CASSLTGGEKLFF.

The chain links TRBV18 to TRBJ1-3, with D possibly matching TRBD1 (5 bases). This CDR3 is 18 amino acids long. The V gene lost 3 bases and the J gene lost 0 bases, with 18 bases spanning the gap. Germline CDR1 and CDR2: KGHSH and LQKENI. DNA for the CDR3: TGTGCCAGCTCACCGGTACAGGCGGCGATTATCTCTGGAAACACCATATATTTT. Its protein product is CASSPVQAAIISGNTIYF. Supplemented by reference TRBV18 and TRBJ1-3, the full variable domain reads NAGVMQNPRHLVRRRGQEARLRCSPMKGHSHVYWYRQLPEEGLKFMVYLQKENIIDESGMPKERFSAEFPKEGPSILRIQQVVRGDSAAYFCASSPVQAAIISGNTIYFGEGSWLTVV.

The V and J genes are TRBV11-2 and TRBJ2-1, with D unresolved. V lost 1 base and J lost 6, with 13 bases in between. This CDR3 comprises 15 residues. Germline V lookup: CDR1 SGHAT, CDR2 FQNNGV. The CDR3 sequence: CASSLVFLGTNEQFF. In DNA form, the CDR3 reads TGTGCCAGCAGCTTAGTATTTTTAGGTACCAATGAGCAGTTCTTC.